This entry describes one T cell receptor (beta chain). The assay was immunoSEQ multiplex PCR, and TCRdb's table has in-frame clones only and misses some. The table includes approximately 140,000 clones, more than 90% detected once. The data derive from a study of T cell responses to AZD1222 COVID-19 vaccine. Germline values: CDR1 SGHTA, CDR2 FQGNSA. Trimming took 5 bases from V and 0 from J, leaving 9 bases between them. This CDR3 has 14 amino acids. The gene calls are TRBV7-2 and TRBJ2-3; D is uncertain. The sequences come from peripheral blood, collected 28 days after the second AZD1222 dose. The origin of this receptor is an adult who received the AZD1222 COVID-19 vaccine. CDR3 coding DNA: TGTGCCAGCAGCCCCCAGTTTAGCACAGATACGCAGTATTTT. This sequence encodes CASSPQFSTDTQYF. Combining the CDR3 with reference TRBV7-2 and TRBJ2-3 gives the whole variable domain GAGVSQSPSNKVTEKGKDVELRCDPISGHTALYWYRQSLGQGLEFLIYFQGNSAPDKSGLPSDRFSAERTGGSVSTLTIQRTQQEDSAVYLCASSPQFSTDTQYFGPGTRLTVL.